This TCR beta chain was captured in a study of cytomegalovirus exposure and HLA in healthy donors (TCRdb year 2017). General notes on the study: An earlier analysis of several hundred of the donors reported 250 to 350 Gb of sequence data and some 120 million unique TCR beta sequences from roughly 180 million T cells. Among about 400 genotyped donors of the cohort, an average of roughly 230,000 unique TCR beta nucleotide sequences was sequenced per donor, of which roughly 17% were non-productive. The genetic ancestry cluster associated with self-reported Caucasian donors included approximately 85% of the 398 genotyped donors. To study patterns of TCR occurrence, a later analysis re-analyzed previously published TCR beta repertoires from several hundred donors and added high-resolution HLA genotyping. The study profiled the T cell repertoires of hundreds of subjects by immunosequencing and related them to cytomegalovirus serostatus. Because of strong linkage in the cohort, five DR-DQ haplotypes were treated as single units for association and clustering. Besides the first cohort of roughly 640 subjects, a separate validation cohort made up of roughly 120 different subjects was used. The number of donors typed differed by locus, with 629-630 for A, B, C, DRB1 and DQB1, around 560 for DQA1, 600 to 610 for DPA1, and around 460 for DPB1. HLA typing covered class I and class II loci at four-digit resolution. Rather than using new phenotypic data, the later analysis identified candidate immune exposures from TCR beta sequences and from how often those sequences occurred across donors. To decide whether each TCR beta V gene segment behaved as functional or pseudogenic, an earlier analysis of fewer than 750 of the donors relied on high-throughput TCR beta sequencing. Every repertoire in the discovery cohort had been generated on one and the same sequencing platform. The study aimed to test whether cataloging public T cell receptors could reveal signatures of past pathogen exposure. In a later genetic analysis, genome-wide SNP genotypes for about three fifths of the roughly 670 donors were used, and that subset was treated as a discovery cohort. Donor age, sex, ethnicity and CMV serostatus were compiled together with the repertoire data. Approximately 310 gigabases of sequencing data and approximately 93 million unique TCR sequences were included in an early release covering roughly 600 HLA-typed donors. The study combined high-throughput TCR immunosequencing, statistical association of individual TCRs with disease status, and machine learning to predict cytomegalovirus infection status.

Of note for this clone: The target of this receptor is not known. No much larger clone is present one base from it, and per-base qualities are unavailable.

The protocol used for the library was the immunoSEQ multiplex PCR assay. For the multiplex PCR, a mixture combining 60 forward primers for TCR Vbeta segments and 13 reverse primers for TCR Jbeta segments was used. Amplification of the CDR3 region of rearranged TCR beta genes was performed with a multiplex PCR assay on genomic DNA. The Illumina HiSeq System was used to sequence the amplified TCR beta libraries as 87-base-pair reads. As for the authors' bioinformatics: Across the roughly 670 repertoires, a later analysis counted 80 million or so unique TCR beta chains, approximately 12 million of which were shared by at least two donors. Raw reads were error-corrected and collapsed into unique sequences by a nearest-neighbor algorithm in which closely related sequences were merged to remove PCR and sequencing errors. V, D and J gene segments were assigned by aligning CDR3 sequences to IMGT reference sequences. For a sequence to be retained, a match of at least six nucleotides to both a V gene segment and a J gene segment was required. Rearrangements were called productive when the CDR3 lacked stop codons and stayed in frame with V and J; all others were non-productive. Following IMGT convention, CDR3 was defined as the stretch from the second conserved V-encoded cysteine to the conserved J-encoded phenylalanine. The earlier analysis of approximately 500 of the donors excluded sequences that lacked an unambiguous match to a single V gene segment. In an earlier analysis of some 590 of the donors, a V segment was called functional when productive rearrangements were above 56.7%, and segregating when the standard deviation between donors exceeded 5%. A statistical classification framework was developed to diagnose cytomegalovirus status using the catalog of TCR beta chain sequences. In a later analysis, TCR nucleotide sequences were compared against IMGT/GENE-DB human TR gene sequences so that V and J genes could be assigned. In a later analysis, CDR3 sequences and most-parsimonious VDJ recombination scenarios were assigned using the TCRdist pipeline. In a later analysis, every TCR beta chain was defined by the combination of its CDR3 amino acid sequence and its V-gene family, and reads without a unique V-gene family were dropped. In a later analysis, a few hundred highly shared, low-generation-probability nucleotide sequences were removed to address suspected cross-contamination and a sequencing artifact. In a later analysis, a clonal expansion index for each public chain was calculated from normalized within-repertoire ranks of inferred template counts. A later analysis computed generation probabilities with a VDJ recombination model fitted to out-of-frame rearrangements, and checked the results against IGoR. In a later analysis, TCR-TCR, TCR-HLA and TCR-CMV co-occurrence was scored with hypergeometric tests, and a repertoire-size bias correction was applied to TCR pairs. A later analysis estimated false discovery rates by permuting HLA or CMV assignments 20 times. A later analysis grouped co-occurring TCRs with DBSCAN, adding TCRdist sequence similarity when clustering within HLA-allele-positive subsets. Repertoires with fewer than 30,000 or more than 120,000 public chains were left out of co-occurrence clustering, as were several repertoires with anomalous nucleotide sharing. What TCRdb holds here is the immuneACCESS table cut down to in-frame rearrangements. Part of the clones is not present; checked against another copy, under half of the missing clones reflect an unresolved V gene, and the others are unexplained. V, J and clone size were drawn from that table, and D and trimming were deduced from the DNA. Across this sample there are about 140,000 clones, with more than 60% seen only once. Approximately 8.3% of the sample belongs to the ten largest clones.

The cohort comprised some 680 healthy bone marrow donors. Cohort members were all nominally healthy when sampled, although unrecorded immune exposures were likely present. The donor was CMV seropositive and belonged to the group of a few hundred seropositive cohort members. A peripheral blood sample was collected from each donor, and TCR beta sequencing was performed on peripheral blood mononuclear cells. The Qiagen DNeasy Blood Extraction Kit was used to extract genomic DNA from the blood cell samples. Study-level results and caveats: Because HLA typing was missing for some donors at each locus, association tests included only the typed subset. Compared with the approximately 710-donor mean, donors in an Asian-associated ancestry cluster had fewer N-insertions in productive TCRs, according to a later genetic analysis. A further reported finding was that TCR beta sequences accurately predicted the HLA-A and HLA-B alleles for most subjects in the first cohort. At a false discovery rate of 0.05, a later analysis linked 15,000 to 20,000 TCR beta sequences to specific HLA alleles. In a later analysis, several top co-occurrence clusters were reported to appear linked to parvovirus B19, influenza, CMV and Epstein-Barr virus. Roughly uniform sequencing depth across donors was assumed in presence/absence analyses, although this assumption may not hold. While some public TCRs were present in many individuals, most TCR sequences turned up only very rarely across donors. A few of the identified cytomegalovirus-associated TCR beta chains were confirmed in vitro to be specific for cytomegalovirus antigens. A cluster of highly shared sequence variants was judged likely to be a technical artifact of the sequencing pipeline. In the study, 150 to 200 TCR beta chains were listed as associated with cytomegalovirus. In both the original and validation cohorts, the classifier was reported to diagnose cytomegalovirus status with high specificity and sensitivity. About 15 rarely observed V segments, including chromosome 9 orphons, were excluded from the earlier analysis of some 590 of the donors because counts were too low. An earlier analysis of approximately 570 of the donors showed that most TCR beta V segments appeared in productive rearrangements either about 87% or about 30% of the time, which broadly matched IMGT annotations. Correlated functional status among segregating V segments might be attributable to linkage disequilibrium, but an unknown experimental factor could not be ruled out. When HLA alleles, especially DR and DQ, strongly co-occurred, TCR associations were difficult to assign to individual alleles. Only TCR beta chains were sequenced in this cohort, and the absence of alpha or paired-chain data limited detectable features. It was suggested by the authors that the approach could potentially be generalized to other disease states and immunological phenotypes. Some IMGT-functional V segments, including TRBV6-2 and TRBV6-3, could not be told apart with the 87-base-pair reads, so those segments were excluded. In a later analysis, TCR association rates were found to vary across HLA loci, with the most associated TCRs seen for DRB1 alleles and the fewest for HLA-C alleles. A later analysis found that HLA-associated TCR beta chains were more clonally expanded and had lower generation probabilities than equally common non-associated chains. A later genetic analysis associated a missense DCLRE1C variant with V-gene and J-gene trimming of TCR beta chains, and an independent cohort replicated the association. In a later analysis, most CMV-associated TCR beta chains were found to appear HLA-restricted, with HLA associations seemingly driven largely by CMV exposure. CMV serostatus was the only immune exposure information available for the cohort.

CDR1 and CDR2 are drawn from the germline V gene: MDHEN, SYDVKM. The CDR3 runs 14 amino acids, cysteine and phenylalanine included. Just the 42-base CDR3 DNA is kept, in frame starting at base 1. Clipping removes 6 bases from V and 7 bases from J, with 8 as the unmatched junction base count. The clonotype was recovered from a woman in her 50s in good health and CMV-seropositive. Sequencing input: PBMCs. The sequence is built from TRBV28 and TRBJ1-2; the central 10 bases match TRBD1. The CDR3 reads CASSRDRGQGGYTF. The DNA is as follows: TGTGCCAGCAGCCGCGACAGGGGGCAGGGTGGCTACACCTTC.